This T cell receptor beta chain was identified in a study of T cell repertoires in cytomegalovirus infection. TCRdb processed the reads anew with MiXCR; each CDR3 protein has one entry. This sample yields approximately 500,000 distinct CDR3 sequences, of which around 27% are seen a single time; less than 15% belongs to the top ten. V was clipped by 6 bases and J by 4 bases, with 21 bases between them. The CDR3 sequence is 16 residues long. Material: PBMCs. The TCR originated in a human donor in good health (CMV status not recorded). Some clones in this sample may be carry-over from other donors' samples. The chain employs TRBV12-3 or TRBV12-4 and TRBJ1-2; D not resolved. CDR3 coding DNA: TGTGCCAGCAGCTCTCCCTCCGGGCATGTGAGCTATGGCTACACCTTC. Its protein product is CASSSPSGHVSYGYTF.